The text below deals with one T cell receptor (beta chain). This specimen belongs to a study of cytomegalovirus exposure and HLA in healthy donors. Background on the study: A prior analysis found 100 million to 140 million unique TCR beta sequences from some 200 million T cells.

The CDR3 length is 15 residues. CDR1 is PRHDT and CDR2 is FYEKMQ in the germline V gene (reference sequence). Trimming stripped 2 bases from V and 2 bases from J, with 12 bases between. Primers: 60 Vbeta forward and 13 Jbeta reverse. The table came from immunoSEQ multiplex PCR; TCRdb's copy has only in-frame clones and leaves some out. The sample has roughly 150,000 clones, roughly 80% seen once. Material for sequencing was PBMCs. The clonotype originates from a woman in her thirties or forties in good health and CMV-seronegative. The chain joins TRBV13 to TRBJ1-1; D possibly corresponds to TRBD1 (6 bases). In DNA form, the CDR3 reads TGTGCCAGCAGCTTAATACAGGGAGTAAACACTGAAGCTTTCTTT. It specifies CASSLIQGVNTEAFF.